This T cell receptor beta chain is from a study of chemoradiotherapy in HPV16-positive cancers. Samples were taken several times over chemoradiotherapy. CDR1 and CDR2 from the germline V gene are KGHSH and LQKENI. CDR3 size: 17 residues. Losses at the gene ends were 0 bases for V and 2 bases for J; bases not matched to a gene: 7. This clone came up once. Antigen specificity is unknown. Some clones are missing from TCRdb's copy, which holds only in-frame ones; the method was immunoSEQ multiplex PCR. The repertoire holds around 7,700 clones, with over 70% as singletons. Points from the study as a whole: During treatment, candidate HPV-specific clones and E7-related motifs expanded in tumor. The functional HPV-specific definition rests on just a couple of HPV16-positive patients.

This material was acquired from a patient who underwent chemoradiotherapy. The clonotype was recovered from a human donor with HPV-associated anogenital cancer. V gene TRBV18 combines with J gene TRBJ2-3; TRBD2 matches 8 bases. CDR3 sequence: CASSPPSLAGTTDTQYF. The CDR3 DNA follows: TGTGCCAGCTCACCACCCTCTCTAGCGGGTACCACAGATACGCAGTATTTT.